These 3 T cell receptor beta chains share one sample of origin, sequenced in a study of identical twins. Using its own MiXCR run on the 5' RACE reads, TCRdb lists one record per CDR3 protein. The sample shows 600,000 to 800,000 distinct CDR3 sequences, approximately 22% of them seen only once. These records were also assigned to another study, of T cells expressing NK-cell markers.

Sequencing used PBMCs. The receptor source for this set is a woman aged 18 to 35 in good health.

This clonotype has a handful of counts. This chain joins TRBV7-2 and TRBJ2-7; 8 bases are a match to TRBD2. Germline lookup yields CDR1 SGHTA and CDR2 FQGNSA. Germline trimming cut 1 base from V and 1 base from J; bases unmatched to any gene: 3. The CDR3 consists of 15 residues. The CDR3 DNA reads TGTGCCAGCAGCTTAGTACTAGCGGCTTCCTACGAGCAGTACTTC. Protein product: CASSLVLAASYEQYF.

The chain couples TRBV20-1 to TRBJ1-2, with unresolved D. Germline V CDR1 and CDR2: DFQATT, SNEGSKA (reference sequence). V shed 0 bases and J shed 4 bases, with 12 bases lying between them. This CDR3 is 14 amino acids long. In nucleotides, the CDR3 is TGCAGTGCTAGAGATCAGGCGGCAGGCTATGGCTACACCTTC. This translates into CSARDQAAGYGYTF.

The genes are TRBV10-3 and TRBJ2-7; D uncertain. V was clipped by 0 bases and J by 5 bases, with 2 bases between them. CDR1 is ENHRY and CDR2 is SYGVKD in the germline V gene. The CDR3 runs to 11 residues. The DNA of the CDR3 is TGTGCCATCAGTGAGTCGGACGAGCAGTACTTC. Its protein product is CAISESDEQYF.